The 23 T cell receptor beta chains below come from one sample, sequenced in a study of blood T cells in healthy people across ages (dated by TCRdb to 2014 to 2015). The library was made by 5' RACE. Sequencing relied on an Illumina HiSeq 2500. A second PCR of about 7 to 12 cycles was run with a J-beta primer mix and a sample-barcoded 5' primer. TCRdb's own reprocessing of the public reads used fastp at Q25 and MiXCR and kept productive beta chains. One record per CDR3 amino acid sequence lists the most common genes and DNA. Within this sample are around 670,000 distinct CDR3 sequences, with 25% to 30% of them counted one time only. Of the sample, around 14% is held by the ten largest clones. Sequenced sample: blood. These receptors originate from an elderly woman in good health.

The chain uses TRBV6-6 and TRBJ2-6, with TRBD1 as a possible D gene (6 bases). V was cut by 6 bases and J by 18 bases, with 21 bases left in between. Germline CDR1 is MNHNY and CDR2 is SVGAGI (reference sequence). The CDR3 has 13 residues. The DNA for the CDR3 is TGTGCCAGCAGCACACACGACAGGCTGTCAACGACTTTC. This translates into CASSTHDRLSTTF.

To note about this clonotype: One base away lies a much larger clone, so this may be a sequencing read error. V usage is TRBV3-1 and J usage is TRBJ2-4, with 11 bases lining up with TRBD2. The J call is doubtful: the DNA matches TRBJ2-5 better. Germline CDR1 LGHDT, CDR2 YNNKEL (reference sequence). CDR3 size: 18 residues. This chain's CDR3 is CASNQSPSGGPQKETQYF. DNA of the CDR3: TGTGCCAGCAACCAAAGCCCTAGCGGGGGGCCTCAGAAAGAGACCCAGTACTTC.

On this clonotype: This may be a read error: a much more frequent sequence differs by one nucleotide. The J gene is TRBJ2-6, the V gene TRBV30, with TRBD2 identical over 7 bases. The CDR3 runs 14 residues. Germline lookup yields CDR1 GTSNPN and CDR2 SVGIG (reference sequence). The CDR3 loop is CAWGGSSGANVRTF. CDR3 nucleotides: TGTGCCTGGGGCGGGAGCTCTGGGGCCAACGTCCGGACTTTC.

The chain is built from TRBV5-4 and TRBJ2-4; 8 bases agree with TRBD1. The J call may be in error: the DNA end matches TRBJ2-7 better. The germline gives CDR1 SGHNT, CDR2 YYREEE (reference sequence). The CDR3 covers 13 residues. CDR3 in amino acids: CASSQGQVNEQYF. The CDR3, as DNA: TGTGCCAGCAGCCAGGGACAGGTTAACGAGCAGTACTTC.

Details on this clonotype: An end of the junction differs from the germline gene, which may be a read error. This chain joins TRBV12-3 or TRBV12-4 and TRBJ2-3, with 10 bases lining up with TRBD2. CDR3 length equals 14 residues. The CDR3 region has the DNA TGTGCCAGCATCACTAGCGGGGCCGCAGATATGCAGTATTTT. Its translation is CASITSGAADMQYF.

There are a few counts of this clonotype. A read error may explain this, as a much larger clone is one base away. The chain is built from TRBV20-1 and TRBJ2-7, with 11 bases identical to TRBD2. Per the germline V gene, CDR1 is DFQATT and CDR2 is SNEGSKA (reference sequence). Germline trimming cut 6 bases from V and 4 bases from J; bases unmatched to any gene: 14. The CDR3 runs 16 residues. CDR3 DNA sequence: TGCAGTGCCTTGGAACCAGGGACTAGCGGATGTTACGAGCAGTACTTC. Translated: CSALEPGTSGCYEQYF.

This clonotype was counted ten times or more. The V call is TRBV6-2 or TRBV6-3, the J call TRBJ2-3; no reliable D call. V was cut by 6 bases and J by 1 base, with 8 bases left in between. The CDR3 totals 13 residues. The germline gives CDR1 MNHEY, CDR2 SVGEGT. The CDR3 sequence is CASRDTGTDTQYF. CDR3 nucleotide sequence: TGTGCCAGCAGAGACACGGGCACAGATACGCAGTATTTT.

This clonotype has at least ten counts. The rearrangement uses TRBV6-1 and TRBJ2-5; 7 bases map to TRBD2. The CDR3 sequence is 15 residues long. CDR1 is MNHNS, CDR2 SASEGT, per germline. V was clipped by 2 bases and J by 2 bases; unmatched bases: 5. In nucleotides, the CDR3 is TGTGCCAGCAGTGAAATTGGGCGGGGGCAAGAGACCCAGTACTTC. Amino acids: CASSEIGRGQETQYF.

This clonotype was seen more than once but under ten times. The CDR3 coding sequence is TGTGCCTGGAGCCTATATCCCGTGGGGACCCAGTACTTC. Its translation: CAWSLYPVGTQYF. The chain joins TRBV30 to TRBJ2-5; D unresolved. Germline V gene sequence: CDR1 GTSNPN, CDR2 SVGIG (reference sequence). The germline V and J ends were trimmed by 3 bases and 7 bases, with 15 bases remaining between them. The CDR3 has 13 residues. The full variable domain, in which reference TRBV30 and TRBJ2-5 provide the parts outside the CDR3, is SQTIHQWPATLVQPVGSPLSLECTVEGTSNPNLYWYRQAAGRGLQLLFYSVGIGQISSEVPQNLSASRPQDRQFILSSKKLLLSDSGFYLCAWSLYPVGTQYFGPGTRLLVL.

For this clonotype: This could be a read error, since a much larger clone is one nucleotide away. This rearrangement joins TRBV6-2 or TRBV6-3 to TRBJ2-1; D is unresolved. Germline V gene lookup returns CDR1 MNHEY and CDR2 SVGEGT. This CDR3 is built from 15 residues. CDR3 in amino acids: CASTNEVDRTNGQFF. CDR3 in DNA: TGTGCCAGCACAAATGAGGTAGATCGTACGAATGGGCAGTTCTTC.

Only a few counts were recorded for this clonotype. The rearrangement uses TRBV14 and TRBJ2-3; D might be TRBD1 or TRBD2, each matching 6 bases. Germline V CDR1 and CDR2: SGHDN, FVKESK. This CDR3 has 14 residues. Trimming took off 0 bases at V and 5 bases at J, with 9 bases between the two ends. The CDR3 region is CASSQDGGGDTQYF. The CDR3, as DNA: TGTGCCAGCAGCCAAGACGGGGGCGGAGATACGCAGTATTTT.

A word on this clonotype: Given a much more abundant clone one base away, this may be a read error. DNA of the CDR3: TGTGCCAGCAGCCAAGGGAGGGGGGGCCCCGGATACATTCAGTACTTC. This codes for CASSQGRGGPGYIQYF. This chain connects TRBV3-1 to TRBJ2-7; D possibly corresponds to TRBD2 (7 bases). The closer fit of TRBJ2-4 to the DNA end suggests the J call may be wrong. The CDR3 consists of 16 residues. Looked up from germline, CDR1 is LGHDT and CDR2 is YNNKEL (reference sequence).

Ten or more counts support this clonotype. The V call is TRBV6-6, the J call TRBJ2-5, with D hard to call. This CDR3 comprises 14 residues. Germline V CDR1 and CDR2: MNHNY, SVGAGI (reference sequence). V gave up 0 bases and J gave up 2 bases, with 7 bases separating them. The CDR3 loop reads CASSYSTTQETQYF. CDR3 nucleotides: TGTGCCAGCAGTTACTCAACCACACAAGAGACCCAGTACTTC.

This clonotype was counted between two and nine times. The junction differs from germline at one of its ends, possibly a read error. The chain recombines TRBV15 with TRBJ1-5; 7 nucleotides agree with TRBD1. Germline V lookup: CDR1 LNHNV, CDR2 YYDKDF (reference sequence). This CDR3 region has 17 residues. The DNA for the CDR3 is TGTGCCACCGGCAGAGATCGGGAACAGGGGAGTAAGCAGCCCCAGCATTTT. This sequence encodes CATGRDREQGSKQPQHF.

The sample holds many counts of this clonotype. The chain is built from TRBV20-1 and TRBJ2-3; 14 nucleotides agree with TRBD2. Germline loops: CDR1 DFQATT, CDR2 SNEGSKA (reference sequence). Germline trimming cut 6 bases from V and 2 bases from J; bases unmatched to any gene: 4. The CDR3 sequence is 15 residues long. In DNA form, the CDR3 reads TGCAGTGCCGGACTAGCGGGGGGCTCCACAGATACGCAGTATTTT. Translating it yields CSAGLAGGSTDTQYF.

This clonotype was found many times. The chain carries TRBV7-2 and TRBJ2-3, with D possibly being TRBD2 (5 bases). This CDR3 contains 16 residues. Germline CDR1 SGHTA, CDR2 FQGNSA. V gave up 2 bases and J gave up 0 bases, with 12 bases separating them. The CDR3 is CASSLMRVSSTDTQYF. The CDR3 DNA follows: TGTGCCAGCAGCTTAATGAGGGTCTCTAGCACAGATACGCAGTATTTT.

The rearrangement uses TRBV7-6 and TRBJ1-1; 7 bases agree with TRBD1. Trimming cost V 4 bases and J 3 bases; bases outside gene matches: 5. The CDR3 runs to 14 residues. The V gene's germline CDR1 is SGHVS and CDR2 FNYEAQ. Here the CDR3 reads CASSSTGSYTEAFF. The CDR3 DNA reads as TGTGCCAGCAGCTCGACAGGGTCCTACACTGAAGCTTTCTTT. The full variable domain, with the rest looked up from reference TRBV7-6 and TRBJ1-1, is GAGVSQSPRYKVTKRGQDVALRCDPISGHVSLYWYRQALGQGPEFLTYFNYEAQQDKSGLPNDRFSAERPEGSISTLTIQRTEQRDSAMYRCASSSTGSYTEAFFGQGTRLTVV.

Ten or more counts support this clonotype. The chain uses TRBV20-1 and TRBJ1-2, with TRBD1 as a possible D gene (6 bases). The V end was cut by 5 bases, the J end by 6 bases, with 13 bases between. This CDR3 has 12 amino acids. Per the germline V gene, CDR1 is DFQATT and CDR2 is SNEGSKA (reference sequence). CDR3 sequence reads: CSAGGAKDGYTF. CDR3 bases: TGCAGTGCTGGGGGGGCAAAGGATGGCTACACCTTC.

This clonotype has a count of ten or more. The chain links TRBV20-1 to TRBJ1-2; D possibly corresponds to TRBD1 (5 bases). Germline values: CDR1 DFQATT, CDR2 SNEGSKA (reference sequence). The CDR3 is 15 residues long. Trimming removed 3 bases at V and 1 base at J, with 15 bases between. The DNA of the CDR3 is TGCAGTGCTAGTATGGGGACTACTAATAACTATGGCTACACCTTC. This translates into CSASMGTTNNYGYTF.

Points on this clonotype: A much larger clone sits a single nucleotide away, making a read error possible. J is TRBJ2-5 and V is TRBV9; unclear D gene. Germline-derived CDR1 and CDR2 are SGDLS and YYNGEE. V lost 2 bases and J 4 bases, leaving 9 bases between the germline ends. There are 13 residues in the CDR3. The CDR3 is CASSVTWRETQYF. CDR3 in DNA: TGTGCCAGCAGCGTCACATGGAGAGAGACCCAGTACTTC. Together with reference TRBV9 and TRBJ2-5, the CDR3 gives the full variable domain: DSGVTQTPKHLITATGQRVTLRCSPRSGDLSVYWYQQSLDQGLQFLIQYYNGEERAKGNILERFSAQQFPDLHSELNLSSLELGDSALYFCASSVTWRETQYFGPGTRLLVL.

This clonotype was picked up a small number of times. The V call is TRBV4-1, the J call TRBJ2-7; D is undetermined. Trimming cost V 4 bases and J 4 bases, with 14 bases left between them. Germline CDR1 and CDR2: MGHRA and YSYEKL. The CDR3 consists of 14 residues. CDR3 sequence: CASSPYREVYEQYF. In nucleotides, the CDR3 is TGCGCCAGCAGCCCGTACCGAGAGGTATACGAGCAGTACTTC.

This clonotype was seen only a few times. Since a much larger clone is just one base distant, this may be a read error. This rearrangement joins TRBV5-1 to TRBJ2-5; TRBD2 is a possible D gene (5 bases). The DNA end is more similar to TRBJ2-7, so the J call may be wrong. Per the germline V gene, CDR1 is SGHRS and CDR2 is YFSETQ. CDR3 length equals 13 residues. The CDR3 reads CASRSDWGYEQYF. As DNA, the CDR3 is TGCGCCAGCAGATCGGACTGGGGCTACGAGCAGTACTTC.

The chain combines TRBV2 with TRBJ2-1; D may correspond to TRBD1 or TRBD2 (5 bases each). The CDR3 extends over 13 amino acids. CDR1 and CDR2 from the germline V gene are SNHLY and FYNNEI. The ends were cut back, 3 bases at V and 7 bases at J, with 10 bases in the middle. The CDR3 sequence is CASSEGPSNEQFF. The CDR3 nucleotides read TGTGCCAGCAGTGAGGGACCCTCTAATGAGCAGTTCTTC.